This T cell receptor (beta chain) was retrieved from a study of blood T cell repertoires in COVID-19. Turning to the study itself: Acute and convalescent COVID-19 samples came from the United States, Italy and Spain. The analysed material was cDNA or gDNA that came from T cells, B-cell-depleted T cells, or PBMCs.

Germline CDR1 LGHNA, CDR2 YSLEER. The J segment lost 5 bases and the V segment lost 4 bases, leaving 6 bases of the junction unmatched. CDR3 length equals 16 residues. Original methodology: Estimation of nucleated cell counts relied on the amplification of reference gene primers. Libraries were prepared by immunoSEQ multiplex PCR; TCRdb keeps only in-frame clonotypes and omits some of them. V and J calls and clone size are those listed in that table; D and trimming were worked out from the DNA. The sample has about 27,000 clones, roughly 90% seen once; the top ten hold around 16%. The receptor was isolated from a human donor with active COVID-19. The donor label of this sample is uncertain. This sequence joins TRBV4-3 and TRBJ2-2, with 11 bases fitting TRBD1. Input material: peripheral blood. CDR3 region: CASSPSRDRGTGELFF. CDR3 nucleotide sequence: TGCGCCAGCAGCCCCTCTCGGGACAGGGGGACCGGGGAGCTGTTTTTT.